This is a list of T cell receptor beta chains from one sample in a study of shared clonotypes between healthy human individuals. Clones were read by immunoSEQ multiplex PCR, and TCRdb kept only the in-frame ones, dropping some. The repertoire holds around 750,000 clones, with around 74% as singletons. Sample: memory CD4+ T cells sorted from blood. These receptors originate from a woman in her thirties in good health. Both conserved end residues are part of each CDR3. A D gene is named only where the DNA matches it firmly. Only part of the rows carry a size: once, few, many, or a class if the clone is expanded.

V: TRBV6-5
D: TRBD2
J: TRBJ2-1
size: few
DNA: TGTGCCAGCAGATTAGCGGGAGGAGAGTTCTTC
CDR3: CASRLAGGEFF

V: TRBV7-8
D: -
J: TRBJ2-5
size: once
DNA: TGTGCCAGCAGCCCACGGGCGGACACTCAAGAGACCCAGTACTTC
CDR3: CASSPRADTQETQYF

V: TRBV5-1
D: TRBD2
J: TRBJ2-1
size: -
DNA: TGCGCCAGCAGCCCCTCTAGCGGAGTCTACAATGAGCAGTTCTTC
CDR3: CASSPSSGVYNEQFF

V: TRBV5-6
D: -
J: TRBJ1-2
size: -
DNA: TGTGCCAGCAGCTTGAGGGACGGGGATGGCTACACCTTC
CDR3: CASSLRDGDGYTF

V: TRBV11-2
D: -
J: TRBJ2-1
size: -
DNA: TGTGCCAGCAGCCCGGGACCGGGCGACAATGAGCAGTTCTTC
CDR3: CASSPGPGDNEQFF

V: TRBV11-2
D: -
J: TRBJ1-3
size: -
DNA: TGTGCCAGCAGCTTAACGAGGGACACCATATATTTT
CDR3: CASSLTRDTIYF

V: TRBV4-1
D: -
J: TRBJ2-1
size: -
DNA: TGCGCCAGCAGCCAACGATGGGAGTACAATGAGCAGTTCTTC
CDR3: CASSQRWEYNEQFF

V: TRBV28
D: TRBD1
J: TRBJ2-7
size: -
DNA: TGTGCCAGCAGTTTATTTAGGGGACAGCGCTCCTACGAGCAGTACTTC
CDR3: CASSLFRGQRSYEQYF

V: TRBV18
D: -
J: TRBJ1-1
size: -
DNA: TGTGCCAGCTCACAGGCTTACACTGAAGCTTTCTTT
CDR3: CASSQAYTEAFF

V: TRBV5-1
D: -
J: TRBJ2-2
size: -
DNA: TGCGCCAGCAGCTATCTCCCCAGTCAGGACACCGGGGAGCTGTTTTTT
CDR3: CASSYLPSQDTGELFF

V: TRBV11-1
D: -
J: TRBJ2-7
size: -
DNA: TGTGCCAGCAGCTTAGCCAGGGCCTACGAGCAGTACTTC
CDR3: CASSLARAYEQYF

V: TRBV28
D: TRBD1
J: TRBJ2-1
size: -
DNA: TGTGCCAGCATGCCCCCGGGACAGAGTTTTCATGAGCAGTTCTTC
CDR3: CASMPPGQSFHEQFF

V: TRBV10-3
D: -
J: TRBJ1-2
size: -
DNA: TGTGCCATCAGTGAGTCCATGGATTCTGGCTACACCTTC
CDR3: CAISESMDSGYTF

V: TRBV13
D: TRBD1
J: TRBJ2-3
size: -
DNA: TGTGCCAGCAGCCCTTGGACAGGGGGCACAGATACGCAGTATTTT
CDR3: CASSPWTGGTDTQYF

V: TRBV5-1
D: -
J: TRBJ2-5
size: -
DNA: TGCGCCAGCAGCTTGGGGACTATACTCCAAGAGACCCAGTACTTC
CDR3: CASSLGTILQETQYF

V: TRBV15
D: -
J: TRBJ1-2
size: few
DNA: TGTGCCACCAGCAGAGAAGGGGCCCGATTCTATGGCTACACCTTC
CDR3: CATSREGARFYGYTF

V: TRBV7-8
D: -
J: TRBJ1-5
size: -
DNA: TGTGCCAGCAGCTTAGGTGACAGCCCTTCCCCCCAGCATTTT
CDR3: CASSLGDSPSPQHF

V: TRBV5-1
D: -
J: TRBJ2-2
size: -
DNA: TGCGCCAGCAGCCTAACTGCGGAGTTGAACACCGGGGAGCTGTTTTTT
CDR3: CASSLTAELNTGELFF

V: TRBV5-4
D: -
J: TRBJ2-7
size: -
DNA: TGTGCCAGCAGCTCGCCCCTCGGACGGAACTACGAGCAGTACTTC
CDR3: CASSSPLGRNYEQYF

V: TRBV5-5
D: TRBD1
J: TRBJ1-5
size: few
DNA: TGTGCCAGCAGCTTCAGACAGGGGGCGGTTCAGCCCCAGCATTTT
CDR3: CASSFRQGAVQPQHF

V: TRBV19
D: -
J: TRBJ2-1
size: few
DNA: TGTGCCAGTAAGAGGACTATCAATGATGGGCAGTTCTTC
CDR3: CASKRTINDGQFF